This T cell receptor (beta chain) was sequenced in a study of spatial heterogeneity in lung cancer. General study findings and limits: Tracking of tumor mutation counts was seen in expanded intratumoral alpha and beta TCR counts.

Every TCR cDNA molecule bore its own unique molecular identifier. TCRdb fed the 5' RACE reads into MiXCR, producing one record per CDR3 protein. The sample holds around 4,900 distinct CDR3 sequences, roughly 7% seen once. This clonotype was detected only a few times. The antigen is undetermined. Documented time point: sample taken at primary tumor resection. This TCR was recovered from a male donor with early-stage non-small cell lung cancer. The material was lung tumor tissue, obtained at surgery.

CDR3 sequence reads: CASSLAGVQETQYF. CDR3 in DNA: TGCGCCAGCAGCTTGGCGGGGGTTCAAGAGACCCAGTACTTC. The chain has TRBV5-1 and TRBJ2-5, with D tentatively TRBD2 (6 bases). V was shortened by 0 bases and J by 2 bases, with 8 bases between the two germline ends. This CDR3 region has 14 residues. Germline V gene sequence: CDR1 SGHRS, CDR2 YFSETQ.